This T cell receptor beta chain appears in the sequencing data of a study of OX40 agonist ivuxolimab in advanced cancers. Per the germline V gene, CDR1 is MNHNS and CDR2 is SASEGT. The CDR3 sequence is 14 residues long. Deletions cut 0 bases from V and 0 bases from J, with 5 bases between. Measured with immunoSEQ multiplex PCR; TCRdb has only the in-frame clones, and not every one. The profile covers tens of thousands of clones, with roughly nine tenths appearing a single time and about 1.8% taken by the ten largest. Overall study results and limits: In CD8+ T cells, expanded clones were on average more numerous than in CD4+.

Details on this clone: Its antigen is currently unknown.

The sequences come from CD4+ or CD8+ T cells sorted from blood, collected in a trial of the OX40 agonist ivuxolimab. The sequence came from an adult with an advanced solid tumor such as melanoma, head and neck, liver or kidney cancer. The genes are TRBV6-1 and TRBJ1-1, with D unclear. CDR3 region: CASSEAVVNTEAFF. The CDR3 DNA sequence: TGTGCCAGCAGTGAAGCGGTGGTGAACACTGAAGCTTTCTTT.